The clone carrying this TCR beta chain was observed at least ten times. The antigen is undetermined. RNA extraction gave at least 5.5 micrograms of total RNA per sample. The use of a sample-barcoded 5' primer and a J-beta primer mix characterized a second PCR of roughly 6 to 11 cycles. TCRdb passed the 5' RACE reads through MiXCR, listing each CDR3 protein once. This table holds roughly 1.7 million distinct CDR3 sequences, 30% to 35% found once. This sample was included in a study of blood T cells in healthy people across ages. Study details: About one barcoded beta molecule per two T cells came from capture by template switching. Whole-study findings and limits: The long-lived group displayed more naive CD4+ cells, plus higher diversity, than the aged donors did. PBMCs were not sorted, which prevented a conclusive comparison of naive versus antigen-experienced cells.

Per the germline V gene, CDR1 is KGHSH and CDR2 is LQKENI. V lost 2 bases and J 0 bases, leaving 11 bases between the germline ends. This CDR3 has 15 amino acids. This clonotype was obtained from a woman under 40 in good health. Input material: blood. This chain uses TRBV18 with TRBJ2-7; D gene unclear. The CDR3 sequence is CASSPRSGSSYEQYF. The CDR3 DNA reads TGTGCCAGCTCACCAAGGTCAGGTTCCTCCTACGAGCAGTACTTC. The whole variable domain, remainder taken from reference TRBV18 and TRBJ2-7, is NAGVMQNPRHLVRRRGQEARLRCSPMKGHSHVYWYRQLPEEGLKFMVYLQKENIIDESGMPKERFSAEFPKEGPSILRIQQVVRGDSAAYFCASSPRSGSSYEQYFGPGTRLTVT.